This T cell receptor beta chain derives from a study of vaccination and CD4 T cells after COVID-19. About the study: Post-vaccine specimens were obtained a median about 73 days after dose two (range 14 to 241). Cultures acting as controls obtained a CEFX pool, an HIV-1 Nef pool, or no peptide.

Oncomine TCR Beta short-read sequencing was applied to DNA from cultured CD4+ T cells. Via MiXCR, TCRdb re-called the PCR reads, giving one row per CDR3 protein. The repertoire holds several thousand distinct CDR3 sequences, with approximately 31% as singletons. V was clipped by 5 bases and J by 0 bases, with 10 bases between them. This CDR3 spans 14 amino acids. Findings and caveats of the study: Detection of a median around 86% of reactive clones in convalescent patients was confined to the period after vaccination.

Documented treatment: roughly nine-day PBMC culture with coronavirus spike peptide pools or control peptides (ViraFEST assay). The unexposed donor provided CD4+ T cells, which were taken before the COVID-19 pandemic (2011-2018). Turning to this clonotype: Its antigen is not known.

V is TRBV12-3 or TRBV12-4 and J is TRBJ1-2; D is uncertain. The sample taken for sequencing was CD4+ T cells from blood, cultured in vitro. This TCR was sampled from a human donor in good health. CDR3 nucleotide sequence: TGTGCCAGCAGTCAAGGAGTGTCTAACTATGGCTACACCTTC. Its protein product is CASSQGVSNYGYTF.